This TCR beta chain came from a study of T cell repertoires in cytomegalovirus infection. Overall study: Public TCR beta signatures marked donors with CMV infection and the matching HLA.

Study findings and constraints: HLA-C-restricted CMV clonotypes gave the most frequent clonotype in two of eight donors. CMV carriers with the relevant HLA were identified by cumulative public TCR beta family frequency.

MiXCR was run by TCRdb on the reads, yielding one entry per CDR3 protein. The sample shows roughly 500,000 distinct CDR3 sequences, about 15% of them seen only once. In this sample, this clonotype turned up many times. Its specificity is unknown. V lost 9 bases to trimming and J lost 5 bases; unmatched junction nucleotides: 6. The CDR3 sequence is 12 residues long. The germline V gene has CDR1 SGHVS and CDR2 FQNEAQ. The sample taken for sequencing was CD8+ T cells from PBMCs. The chain recombines TRBV7-8 with TRBJ2-5; 7 nucleotides line up with TRBD2. The origin of this receptor is a human donor in good health (CMV status not recorded). Some clones in this sample may be carry-over from other donors' samples. The CDR3 spells CASGLGRETQYF. CDR3 in DNA: TGTGCCAGTGGACTAGGACGGGAGACCCAGTACTTC.